The next 32 T cell receptor beta chains were all read from a single sample in a study of T cell repertoires in cytomegalovirus infection. TCRdb re-derived calls from the reads in MiXCR, one entry per CDR3 protein. Here the sample spans roughly 500,000 distinct CDR3 sequences, about 11% being singletons. The sequencing sample was made of PBMCs. These receptor sequences come from a human donor in good health (CMV status not recorded). Some clones in this sample may be carry-over from other donors' samples.

This clonotype was seen at least ten times. CDR3 DNA sequence: TGTGCCAGCAGTTTGGGGGGGGTGATCCTCAATAATTCACCCCTCCACTTT. It is translated as CASSLGGVILNNSPLHF. The chain couples TRBV27 to TRBJ1-6, with D possibly TRBD1 on 5 matching bases. The CDR3 is 17 residues long. Trimming took off 3 bases at V and 5 bases at J, with 17 bases between the two ends. Germline-derived CDR1 and CDR2 are MNHEY and SMNVEV (reference sequence).

This clonotype was seen many times. The V and J genes are TRBV28 and TRBJ2-2; D is possibly TRBD1 or TRBD2 (5 bases each). Germline CDR1 is MDHEN and CDR2 is SYDVKM. This CDR3 comprises 15 residues. V lost 5 bases and J lost 0, with 10 bases in between. The CDR3 here is CASSPPGPNTGELFF. In DNA form, the CDR3 reads TGTGCCAGCAGTCCGCCGGGACCGAACACCGGGGAGCTGTTTTTT.

This clonotype was counted at least ten times. The chain joins TRBV5-1 to TRBJ1-6; D gene unclear. The length of the CDR3 is 13 residues. Trimming took off 1 base at V and 5 bases at J, with 4 bases between the two ends. Germline V gene lookup returns CDR1 SGHRS and CDR2 YFSETQ. For the CDR3, the DNA is TGCGCCAGCAGCTTGCAGGATAATTCACCCCTCCACTTT. It specifies CASSLQDNSPLHF.

This clonotype was seen at least ten times. The chain uses TRBV28 and TRBJ2-7; no definite D call. Germline CDR1 reads MDHEN; CDR2 reads SYDVKM. The CDR3 consists of 13 residues. V lost 4 bases and J lost 3, with 10 bases in between. The CDR3: CASSSAPLYEQYF. CDR3 bases: TGTGCCAGCAGTTCCGCCCCCCTCTACGAGCAGTACTTC.

The sample holds a few counts of this clonotype. The chain recombines TRBV9 with TRBJ2-2; 7 positions match TRBD2. This CDR3 contains 17 residues. Germline lookup yields CDR1 SGDLS and CDR2 YYNGEE. Trimming cost V 2 bases and J 3 bases; bases outside gene matches: 10. CDR3 nucleotide sequence: TGTGCCAGCAGCGTCCGCTTGCGGGAGCTAGACACCGGGGAGCTGTTTTTT. Translated, it gives CASSVRLRELDTGELFF.

This clonotype was counted ten times or more. The chain links TRBV29-1 to TRBJ1-1, with D unclear. V was shortened by 4 bases and J by 2 bases, with 11 bases between the two germline ends. Germline CDR1 SQVTM, CDR2 ANQGSEA. This CDR3 is 13 amino acids long. For the CDR3, the DNA is TGCAGCGTTGGCCGGCGAGGAAACACTGAAGCTTTCTTT. Its translation: CSVGRRGNTEAFF.

The rearrangement links TRBV29-1 to TRBJ2-1; 10 nucleotides line up with TRBD1. J was trimmed by 8 bases and V by 6 bases; bases with no gene match: 10. CDR3 size: 14 residues. From germline, CDR1 is SQVTM and CDR2 ANQGSEA. The DNA of the CDR3 is TGCAGCGTCGTCCGGGACAGGGGTAATTATGAGCAGTTCTTC. Translation: CSVVRDRGNYEQFF.

This clonotype occurred many times. This chain connects TRBV10-3 to TRBJ1-2; D ambiguous. V lost 6 bases to trimming and J lost 0 bases, with 8 bases between them. The CDR3 has 13 residues. CDR1 and CDR2 (germline): ENHRY, SYGVKD. The CDR3 sequence: CAIRGDTNYGYTF. CDR3 coding DNA: TGTGCCATCAGGGGCGACACTAACTATGGCTACACCTTC.

This clonotype was observed many times. The chain employs TRBV7-3 and TRBJ2-3; D remains ambiguous. The CDR3 has 13 amino acids. Deletions cut 3 bases from V and 5 bases from J, with 9 bases between. Per germline, CDR1 SGHTA and CDR2 FQGTGA. The CDR3 DNA reads TGTGCCAGCAGCTTCTCTATGGGAGATACGCAGTATTTT. Protein product: CASSFSMGDTQYF.

This clonotype appeared many times. The V and J genes are TRBV18 and TRBJ1-1; 9 bases match TRBD1. V lost 3 bases, J lost 1 base, and 6 bases stayed unmatched. The CDR3 runs to 16 residues. Germline V gives CDR1 KGHSH, CDR2 LQKENI. As DNA, the CDR3 is TGTGCCAGCTCACCGTGGACAGGGGAAGCGAACACTGAAGCTTTCTTT. Translation: CASSPWTGEANTEAFF.

This sequence joins TRBV7-3 and TRBJ2-3; 10 bases agree with TRBD2. J gave up 3 bases and V 0 bases, and 3 bases lay outside the gene matches. The length of the CDR3 is 16 residues. Germline CDR1 and CDR2: SGHTA and FQGTGA. Written as DNA, the CDR3 is TGTGCCAGCAGCTTAACGGGACTAGCGATGACAGATACGCAGTATTTT. Translation: CASSLTGLAMTDTQYF.

This clonotype was detected ten times or more. The rearrangement uses TRBV4-1 and TRBJ2-2; D is ambiguous. This CDR3 comprises 12 residues. In germline, CDR1 is MGHRA, CDR2 YSYEKL. V lost 3 bases, J lost 4 bases, and 3 bases lay in between. The CDR3 here is CASSHFTGELFF. Here the CDR3 DNA reads TGCGCCAGCAGCCATTTCACCGGGGAGCTGTTTTTT.

The table lists this clonotype with a few counts. The chain carries TRBV5-1 and TRBJ2-1; 11 bases match TRBD1. The CDR3 runs to 14 residues. CDR1 SGHRS and CDR2 YFSETQ come from the germline V gene. V lost 7 bases and J lost 7; bases outside the gene matches: 7. CDR3: CASVTGTGGNEQFF. CDR3 DNA sequence: TGCGCCAGCGTGACCGGGACAGGGGGAAATGAGCAGTTCTTC.

This clonotype was counted many times. CDR3 loop: CAISEPQGRRHETQYF. CDR3 DNA: TGTGCCATCAGTGAGCCCCAGGGGAGGAGACACGAGACCCAGTACTTC. V is TRBV10-3 and J is TRBJ2-5; D may correspond to TRBD1 or TRBD2 (6 bases each). From germline, CDR1 is ENHRY and CDR2 SYGVKD. V dropped 2 bases and J dropped 5 bases, with 18 bases sitting between them. There are 16 residues in the CDR3.

This clonotype was seen repeatedly, ten times or more. The V gene is TRBV10-3, the J gene TRBJ1-5; D is possibly TRBD1 (6 bases). Trimming removed 2 bases from V and 2 bases from J, with 7 bases in between. The CDR3 runs 14 residues. The V gene's germline CDR1 is ENHRY and CDR2 SYGVKD. CDR3 DNA: TGTGCCATCAGTGAGAACAGGGGCAATCAGCCCCAGCATTTT. Translation gives CAISENRGNQPQHF.

The J gene is TRBJ2-1, the V gene TRBV7-3; possibly TRBD2 for D (6 bases). This CDR3 is built from 15 residues. The germline CDR1 and CDR2 sequences are SGHTA and FQGTGA. Trimming stripped 4 bases from V and 6 bases from J, with 16 bases between. The CDR3: CASSYMGGMVNEQFF. In DNA form, the CDR3 reads TGTGCCAGCAGCTATATGGGGGGAATGGTCAATGAGCAGTTCTTC.

This clonotype has at least ten counts. The gene calls are TRBV12-3 or TRBV12-4 and TRBJ2-1; TRBD2 might be the D (6 bases). CDR3 length equals 16 residues. Between the trimmed V and J ends, which lost 5 bases and 3 bases, there was a span of 17 bases. CDR3 sequence (DNA): TGTGCCAGCAGTCCAACCGGGACTGATTTCTACAATGAGCAGTTCTTC. It encodes CASSPTGTDFYNEQFF.

This clonotype occurred many times. V and J are TRBV5-1 and TRBJ2-7, with D possibly being TRBD2 (6 bases). The CDR3 covers 13 residues. Germline V gives CDR1 SGHRS, CDR2 YFSETQ. V was pared by 1 base and J by 6 bases, with 11 bases between. This CDR3 reads CASSLLATSEQYF. CDR3 DNA: TGCGCCAGCAGCTTGTTAGCGACTAGCGAGCAGTACTTC.

This clonotype was seen repeatedly, ten times or more. The V call is TRBV10-3, the J call TRBJ2-1; D not resolved. This CDR3 has 11 amino acids. CDR1 ENHRY and CDR2 SYGVKD come from the germline V gene. Trimming took 8 bases from V and 7 from J, leaving 9 bases between them. The CDR3 DNA sequence: TGTGCCATCGGAAGGGTGAATGAGCAGTTCTTC. Residues: CAIGRVNEQFF.

Many counts were recorded for this clonotype. The chain employs TRBV29-1 and TRBJ2-2; TRBD1 aligns across 9 bases. Germline V gives CDR1 SQVTM, CDR2 ANQGSEA. The CDR3 runs to 16 residues. The trim removed 1 base at V and 4 bases at J, leaving 7 bases unmatched. The CDR3 is CSVEATGTGSTGELFF. As DNA, the CDR3 is TGCAGCGTTGAAGCGACCGGGACAGGGAGCACCGGGGAGCTGTTTTTT.

This clonotype was seen at least ten times. This rearrangement joins TRBV28 to TRBJ2-7; 8 bases fit TRBD1. Trimming cost V 7 bases and J 5 bases; bases outside gene matches: 10. Germline V gene lookup returns CDR1 MDHEN and CDR2 SYDVKM. The CDR3 length is 14 residues. As DNA, the CDR3 is TGTGCCAGCATCTCGACGGACAGGGCGCACGAGCAGTACTTC. As protein: CASISTDRAHEQYF. Together with reference TRBV28 and TRBJ2-7, the CDR3 gives the full variable domain: DVKVTQSSRYLVKRTGEKVFLECVQDMDHENMFWYRQDPGLGLRLIYFSYDVKMKEKGDIPEGYSVSREKKERFSLILESASTNQTSMYLCASISTDRAHEQYFGPGTRLTVT.

The chain is built from TRBV5-1 and TRBJ2-1, with D uncertain. This CDR3 spans 12 amino acids. Germline CDR1 SGHRS, CDR2 YFSETQ. Deletions cut 5 bases from V and 7 bases from J, with 10 bases between. In nucleotides, the CDR3 is TGCGCCAGCAGAAGAGACGGTAATGAGCAGTTCTTC. Its protein is CASRRDGNEQFF. The full variable domain, its missing parts supplied by reference TRBV5-1 and TRBJ2-1, is KAGVTQTPRYLIKTRGQQVTLSCSPISGHRSVSWYQQTPGQGLQFLFEYFSETQRNKGNFPGRFSGRQFSNSRSEMNVSTLELGDSALYLCASRRDGNEQFFGPGTRLTVL.

Many counts were recorded for this clonotype. V is TRBV7-6 and J is TRBJ2-7, with 8 bases aligning to TRBD1. Losses at the gene ends were 1 base for V and 6 bases for J; bases not matched to a gene: 2. The germline gives CDR1 SGHVS, CDR2 FNYEAQ. The CDR3 loop spans 13 amino acids. The CDR3 reads CASSLGTGSEQYF. The CDR3 DNA follows: TGTGCCAGCAGCTTAGGGACAGGGAGCGAGCAGTACTTC.

In its sample, this clonotype was seen a few times. The chain joins TRBV9 to TRBJ1-5; D is unclear. CDR1 is SGDLS and CDR2 is YYNGEE in the germline V gene. The CDR3 has 13 residues. The germline V and J ends were trimmed by 0 bases and 3 bases, with 4 bases remaining between them. CDR3 protein: CASSVAPNQPQHF. Written as DNA, the CDR3 is TGTGCCAGCAGCGTAGCGCCCAATCAGCCCCAGCATTTT.

Only a few counts were recorded for this clonotype. The rearrangement links TRBV19 to TRBJ2-7; the D is unclear. CDR3 length equals 16 residues. CDR1 LNHDA and CDR2 SQIVND come from the germline V gene (reference sequence). V lost 0 bases and J lost 1, with 13 bases in between. CDR3 sequence reads: CASSIELAAPSYEQYF. As DNA, the CDR3 is TGTGCCAGTAGTATAGAGTTGGCAGCTCCTTCCTACGAGCAGTACTTC.

The V and J genes are TRBV5-1 and TRBJ1-1; D is possibly TRBD1 (5 bases). Germline CDR1 and CDR2: SGHRS and YFSETQ. CDR3 size: 14 residues. V lost 6 bases and J lost 3, with 15 bases in between. The CDR3 DNA sequence: TGCGCCAGCACCCGGGACGGCAGTGACACTGAAGCTTTCTTT. Protein sequence: CASTRDGSDTEAFF.

This clonotype was picked up a small number of times. This rearrangement joins TRBV5-5 to TRBJ2-3; no reliable D call. The V gene lost 0 bases and the J gene lost 4 bases, with 6 bases spanning the gap. CDR1 and CDR2 from the germline V gene are SGHKS and YYEKEE (reference sequence). There are 13 residues in the CDR3. CDR3 in amino acids: CASSLAWPDTQYF. The CDR3 bases are TGTGCCAGCAGCTTGGCCTGGCCAGATACGCAGTATTTT.

J is TRBJ2-1 and V is TRBV10-3; 9 bases match TRBD2. The CDR3 totals 16 residues. V dropped 4 bases and J dropped 8; count of bases not matched to a gene: 12. CDR1 ENHRY and CDR2 SYGVKD come from the germline V gene. CDR3 sequence reads: CAISGGVAGESDEQFF. Written as DNA, the CDR3 is TGTGCCATCAGTGGAGGGGTAGCGGGAGAATCAGATGAGCAGTTCTTC.

This clonotype occurred a few times. V is TRBV7-7 and J is TRBJ2-1, with TRBD2 identical over 8 bases. The trim removed 4 bases at V and 7 bases at J, leaving 6 bases unmatched. Germline CDR1 SSHAT, CDR2 FNYEAQ (reference sequence). This CDR3 region has 14 residues. CDR3 coding DNA: TGTGCCAGCAGCTCGGGACTAGTTCGAAATGAGCAGTTCTTC. This translates into CASSSGLVRNEQFF.

The rearrangement joins TRBV4-2 to TRBJ2-5; TRBD2 agrees at 10 bases. The CDR3 covers 18 residues. The junction had 12 bases not matched to a gene; V was cut back by 1 base and J by 4 bases. The germline CDR1 and CDR2 sequences are LGHNA and YNFKEQ. DNA for the CDR3: TGTGCCAGCAGCCAAGTGCTAGCGGGGGCCTGGGGAGGAGAGACCCAGTACTTC. Protein sequence: CASSQVLAGAWGGETQYF.

This clonotype was seen repeatedly, ten times or more. The V call is TRBV5-1, the J call TRBJ1-4; D gene unclear. Between the trimmed V and J ends, which lost 0 bases and 8 bases, there was a span of 14 bases. The germline V gene has CDR1 SGHRS and CDR2 YFSETQ. This CDR3 is 15 amino acids long. The CDR3 DNA is TGCGCCAGCAGCTTGGAGGGCGGGGTCGAAGAAAAACTGTTTTTT. It is translated as CASSLEGGVEEKLFF.

This sequence joins TRBV12-5 and TRBJ1-3; a weak D match, TRBD1 (5 bases). Looked up from germline, CDR1 is LGHNT and CDR2 is FRNRAP. V lost 6 bases and J 7 bases, leaving 19 bases between the germline ends. The length of the CDR3 is 15 residues. CDR3 DNA sequence: TGTGCTAGTGGGTTGCCTGGGGCGAGAGACAACACCATATATTTT. Protein: CASGLPGARDNTIYF.